This T cell receptor (beta chain) was found in a study of graft-versus-host responses after intestinal transplantation. About the research overall: Isolated intestinal, liver-intestinal, or multivisceral transplants had been given to the recipients. Once they had received anti-thymocyte globulin induction, all recipients took tacrolimus and steroids for about three years.

In regard to this clone: Its antigen is not identified.

The CDR3 loop spans 15 amino acids. Germline loops: CDR1 LGHNA, CDR2 YSLEER. The ends were cut back, 0 bases at V and 2 bases at J, with 7 bases in the middle. Study-wide results and caveats: Where graft-donor T cell macrochimerism was present, patients had high graft-versus-host to host-versus-graft clonal ratios in allografts.

Libraries were prepared by immunoSEQ multiplex PCR; TCRdb keeps only in-frame clonotypes and omits some of them. The sample yields about 120,000 clones, just over 90% seen once. The chain employs TRBV4-3 and TRBJ1-4, with no clear D. Sequencing used unstimulated CD4+ T cells sorted from spleen or lymph node cells, obtained before intestinal transplant. This TCR was recovered from a human donor who received an intestinal transplant. The CDR3 DNA reads as TGCGCCAGCAGCCAAGATCCGAGGACTAATGAAAAACTGTTTTTT. The encoded protein is CASSQDPRTNEKLFF.